This passage covers 8 T cell receptor delta chains from one sample sequenced in a study of fetal and pediatric gammadelta thymocytes. TCRdb re-analyzed the reads via CATT. The sample lists around 1,500 delta-chain clones; about 16% were seen once. The specimen was Vgamma9Vdelta2 gamma-delta T cells from the thymus. Stated subset: sorted CD3+gammadeltaTCR+Vgamma9+Vdelta2+ thymocytes. The receptor source for this set is a child who underwent cardiac surgery and was recorded as healthy.

This clone showed up just a few times. The chain joins TRDV2 to TRDJ1; TRDD3 agrees at 8 bases. In the absence of a J gene in TCRdb, the DNA was matched to germline to assign it here. This CDR3 has 14 amino acids. Germline lookup yields CDR1 GEAIGNYY and CDR2 EKD. Unmatched junction bases numbered 2, after V lost 3 bases and J lost 0 bases. The CDR3 DNA follows: TGTGCCTGTGACCCACTGGGGGACACCGATAAACTCATCTTT. As protein: CACDPLGDTDKLIF.

The chain joins TRDV2 to TRDJ1; D tentatively reads TRDD2 or TRDD3 (5 bases each). The J gene, missing from TCRdb, was assigned here through DNA to germline matching. This CDR3 spans 19 amino acids. The V gene's germline CDR1 is GEAIGNYY and CDR2 EKD. Trimming left V 0 bases short and J 0 bases short, with 22 bases between. The CDR3 protein is CACDTGWRIGLQYTDKLIF. The CDR3 DNA sequence: TGTGCCTGTGACACCGGCTGGAGGATAGGCCTTCAGTACACCGATAAACTCATCTTT.

By sample fraction, this clone is medium-sized (0.01 to 0.1%). The J gene is TRDJ1, the V gene TRDV2; D is unresolved. The germline V gene encodes CDR1 GEAIGNYY and CDR2 EKD. V was trimmed by 0 bases and J by 0 bases, leaving 10 bases between them. This CDR3 comprises 15 residues. The CDR3 region has the DNA TGTGCCTGTGACACCCGCGTACCGTACACCGATAAACTCATCTTT. Encoded protein: CACDTRVPYTDKLIF.

In the case of this clone: A far more abundant clone sits one base away, making this likely a read error. V usage is TRDV2 and J usage is TRDJ1, with 10 bases lining up with TRDD3. TCRdb does not report a J gene; here it was assigned by matching the DNA to germline references. The germline V gene has CDR1 GEAIGNYY and CDR2 EKD. V lost 0 bases and J lost 0; bases outside the gene matches: 15. The CDR3 totals 20 residues. CDR3 residues: CACDTGARCGGYPYTDKLIF. CDR3 DNA sequence: TGTGCCTGTGACACCGGTGCAAGGTGTGGGGGATACCCGTACACCGATAAACTCATCTTT.

This clone is classed as medium-sized. This chain joins TRDV2 and TRDJ1; possibly TRDD3 for D (5 bases). This CDR3 comprises 17 residues. Trimming shortened V by 3 bases and J by 1 base, and 20 bases separated the two germline ends. Germline V gives CDR1 GEAIGNYY, CDR2 EKD. The CDR3 bases are TGTGCCTGTGACCACTCGGCCGGGGGGGTCTTCACCGATAAACTCATCTTT. As protein: CACDHSAGGVFTDKLIF.

The chain joins TRDV2 to TRDJ1, with D uncertain. Trimming removed 1 base at V and 0 bases at J, with 14 bases between. Germline CDR1 GEAIGNYY, CDR2 EKD. The CDR3 consists of 16 residues. The CDR3 here is CACDTGQARYTDKLIF. For the CDR3, the DNA is TGTGCCTGTGACACGGGGCAGGCTCGGTACACCGATAAACTCATCTTT.

Concerning this clone itself: At one end the junction does not follow the germline gene, possibly because of a read error. The chain joins TRDV2 to TRDJ1, with 8 bases aligning to TRDD3. The J gene, absent from TCRdb, was called here by matching the DNA to germline. Germline values: CDR1 GEAIGNYY, CDR2 EKD. The CDR3 contains 15 residues. The chain's CDR3 is CACERRWGIADKLIF. In nucleotides, the CDR3 is TGTGCCTGTGAACGACGGTGGGGGATTGCCGACAAACTCATCTTT.

This clone came up a few times. The chain has TRDV2 and TRDJ1; D perhaps matches TRDD3 (6 bases). The J gene, missing from TCRdb, was assigned here through DNA to germline matching. Germline V gene lookup returns CDR1 GEAIGNYY and CDR2 EKD. Trimming cost V 1 base and J 4 bases, with 27 bases left between them. The CDR3 extends over 19 amino acids. The CDR3 bases are TGTGCCTGTGACACGACGGGTCGGGGGGGAAAAATACGGAGCGATAAACTCATCTTT. Amino acid sequence: CACDTTGRGGKIRSDKLIF.